This T cell receptor (beta chain) comes out of a study of cytomegalovirus exposure and HLA in healthy donors. Study-level findings and limits: There were approximately 150 TCR beta chains listed as cytomegalovirus-associated. It was reported in a later analysis that an Asian-associated ancestry cluster showed fewer N-insertions than the 666-donor mean.

The J segment lost 5 bases and the V segment lost 0 bases, leaving 11 bases of the junction unmatched. CDR3 length: 18 residues. Germline CDR1 reads GTSNPN; CDR2 reads SVGIG (reference sequence). Each donor was nominally healthy when sampled (though unrecorded immune exposures were likely). Notes on this clone: Its antigen is not identified.

A multiplex PCR was run with 60 Vbeta primers and 13 Jbeta primers. Data came from immunoSEQ multiplex PCR; TCRdb stores just in-frame clones and leaves some out. The sample has 55,000 to 85,000 clones. Sample: PBMCs. The receptor comes from a female donor in good health and CMV-seropositive. The chain has TRBV30 and TRBJ2-1, with TRBD2 identical over 12 bases. Here the CDR3 reads CAWSVIRTSGNSHNEQFF. CDR3 nucleotides: TGTGCCTGGAGTGTAATTCGGACTAGCGGGAACTCTCACAATGAGCAGTTCTTC.